This T cell receptor (beta chain) was captured in a study of blood T cell repertoires in COVID-19. Study context: PBMCs, B-cell-depleted T cells, or T cells were the source of the cDNA or gDNA that made up the material.

TCRdb keeps only in-frame clones here, not all; method: immunoSEQ multiplex PCR. The data hold 120,000 to 150,000 clones, with around 83% observed a single time. No more than 2 weeks before study entry, exposed participants had met a case of COVID-19. The V gene's germline CDR1 is MGHDK and CDR2 SYGVNS. This CDR3 spans 13 amino acids. The V end was cut by 6 bases, the J end by 4 bases, with 7 bases between. The source of this sequence is a woman in her forties or fifties who had been exposed to COVID-19. The chain has TRBV25-1 and TRBJ1-6; weak D call: TRBD1 (5 bases). The sequenced material came from PBMCs or T cells enriched from blood (not recorded which). This chain's CDR3 is CASRYRYNSPLHF. The CDR3 nucleotides read TGTGCCAGCAGATACAGGTATAATTCACCCCTCCACTTT.